This T cell receptor beta chain was identified during a study of control samples from healthy donors and cancer patients. Using immunoSEQ multiplex PCR, the repertoire was profiled, and TCRdb retains in-frame clones only, with some absent. The sample consists of roughly 120,000 clones, 89% of them appearing once. The CDR3 contains 16 residues. Germline V lookup: CDR1 SGHRS, CDR2 YFSETQ. V shed 0 bases, J shed 4 bases, and the junction held 6 bases outside the gene matches. The clonotype originates from a man aged 50-59 years in good health. The sample taken for sequencing was blood. This chain connects TRBV5-1 to TRBJ2-5; 10 bases align to TRBD1. The CDR3 DNA sequence: TGCGCCAGCAGCTTGGGGGGACAGGGGAGAGGAGAGACCCAGTACTTC. Translated, it gives CASSLGGQGRGETQYF.